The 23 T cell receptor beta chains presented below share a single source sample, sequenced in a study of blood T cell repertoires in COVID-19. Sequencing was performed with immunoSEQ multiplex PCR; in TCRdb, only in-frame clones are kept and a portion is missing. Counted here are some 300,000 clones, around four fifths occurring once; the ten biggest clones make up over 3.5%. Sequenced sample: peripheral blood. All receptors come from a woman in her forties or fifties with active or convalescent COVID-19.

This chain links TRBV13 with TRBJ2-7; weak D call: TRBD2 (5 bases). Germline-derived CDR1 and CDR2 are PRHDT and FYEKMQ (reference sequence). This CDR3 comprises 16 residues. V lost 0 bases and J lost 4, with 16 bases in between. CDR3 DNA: TGTGCCAGCAGCTTAGGCCCACTAGAGAGCAAATACGAGCAGTACTTC. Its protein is CASSLGPLESKYEQYF.

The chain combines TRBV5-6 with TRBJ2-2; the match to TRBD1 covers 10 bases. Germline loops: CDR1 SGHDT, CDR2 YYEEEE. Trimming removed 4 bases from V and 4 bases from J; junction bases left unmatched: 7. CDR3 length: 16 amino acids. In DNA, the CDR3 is TGTGCCAGCAGCAGAAGACAGGGGGCGAGCACCGGGGAGCTGTTTTTT. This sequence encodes CASSRRQGASTGELFF.

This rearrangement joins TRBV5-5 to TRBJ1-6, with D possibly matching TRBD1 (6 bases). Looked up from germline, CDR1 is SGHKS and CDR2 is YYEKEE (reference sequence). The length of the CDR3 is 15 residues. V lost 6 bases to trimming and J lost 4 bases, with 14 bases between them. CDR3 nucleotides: TGTGCCAGCAACCCTACGGACAGATATAATTCACCCCTCCACTTT. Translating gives CASNPTDRYNSPLHF.

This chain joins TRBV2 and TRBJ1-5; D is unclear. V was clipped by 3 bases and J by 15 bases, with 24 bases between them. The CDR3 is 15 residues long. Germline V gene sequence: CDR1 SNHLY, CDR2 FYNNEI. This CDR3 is CASSDVPTPGVKRHF. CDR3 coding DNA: TGTGCCAGCAGTGATGTCCCAACGCCGGGAGTGAAGCGGCATTTT.

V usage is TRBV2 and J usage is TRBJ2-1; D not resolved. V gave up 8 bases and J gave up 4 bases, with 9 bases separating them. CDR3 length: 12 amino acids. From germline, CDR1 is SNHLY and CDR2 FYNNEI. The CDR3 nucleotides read TGTGCCAGCTCCTTTGCGTACAATGAGCAGTTCTTC. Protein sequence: CASSFAYNEQFF.

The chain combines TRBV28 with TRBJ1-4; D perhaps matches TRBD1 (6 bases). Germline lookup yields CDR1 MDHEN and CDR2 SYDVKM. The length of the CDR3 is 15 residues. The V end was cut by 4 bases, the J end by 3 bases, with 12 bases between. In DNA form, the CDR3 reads TGTGCCAGCAGTTCCACAGGGTTTGCTAATGAAAAACTGTTTTTT. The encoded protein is CASSSTGFANEKLFF.

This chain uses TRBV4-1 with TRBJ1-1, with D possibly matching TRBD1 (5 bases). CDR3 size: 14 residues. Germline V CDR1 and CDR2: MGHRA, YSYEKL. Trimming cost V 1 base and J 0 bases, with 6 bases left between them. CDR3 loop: CASSQGTLNTEAFF. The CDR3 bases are TGCGCCAGCAGCCAAGGGACATTGAACACTGAAGCTTTCTTT.

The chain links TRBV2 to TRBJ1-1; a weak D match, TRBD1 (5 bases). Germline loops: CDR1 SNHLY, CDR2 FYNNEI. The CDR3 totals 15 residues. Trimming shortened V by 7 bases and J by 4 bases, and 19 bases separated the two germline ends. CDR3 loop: CASTGGGAGLTEAFF. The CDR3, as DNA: TGTGCCAGCACTGGCGGTGGCGCGGGACTCACTGAAGCTTTCTTT.

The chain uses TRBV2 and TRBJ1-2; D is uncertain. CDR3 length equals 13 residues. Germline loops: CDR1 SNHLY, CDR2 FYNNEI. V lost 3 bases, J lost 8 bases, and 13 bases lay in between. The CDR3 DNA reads TGTGCCAGCAGTGAGGGCACCGAGGGAGGCTACACCTTC. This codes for CASSEGTEGGYTF.

CDR3 sequence (DNA): TGTGCCAGCAGTCAGATTCAGGGGAAAGGGGAGGCTTTCTTT. Amino acids: CASSQIQGKGEAFF. The chain carries TRBV7-9 and TRBJ1-1; D is possibly TRBD1 (6 bases). The V gene's germline CDR1 is SEHNR and CDR2 FQNEAQ (reference sequence). CDR3 length: 14 residues. V lost 6 bases and J lost 11, with 22 bases in between.

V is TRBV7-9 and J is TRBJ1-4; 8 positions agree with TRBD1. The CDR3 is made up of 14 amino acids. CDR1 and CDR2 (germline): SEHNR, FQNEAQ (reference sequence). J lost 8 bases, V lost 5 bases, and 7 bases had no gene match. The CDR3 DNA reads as TGTGCCAGCAGCCCCCAGGGGGCTGGCGAAAAACTGTTTTTT. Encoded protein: CASSPQGAGEKLFF.

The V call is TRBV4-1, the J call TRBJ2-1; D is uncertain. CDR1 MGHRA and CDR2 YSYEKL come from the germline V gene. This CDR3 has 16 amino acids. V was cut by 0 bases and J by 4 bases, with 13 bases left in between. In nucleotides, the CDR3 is TGCGCCAGCAGCCAAGAGGCAGGCCACCCATACAATGAGCAGTTCTTC. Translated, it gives CASSQEAGHPYNEQFF.

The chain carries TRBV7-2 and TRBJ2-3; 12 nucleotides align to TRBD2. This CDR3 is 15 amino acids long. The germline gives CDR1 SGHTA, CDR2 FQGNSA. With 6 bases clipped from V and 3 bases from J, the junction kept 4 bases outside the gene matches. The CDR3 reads CASSKGLAGTDTQYF. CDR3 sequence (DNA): TGTGCCAGCAGTAAAGGACTAGCGGGAACAGATACGCAGTATTTT. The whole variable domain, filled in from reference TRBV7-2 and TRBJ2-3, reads GAGVSQSPSNKVTEKGKDVELRCDPISGHTALYWYRQSLGQGLEFLIYFQGNSAPDKSGLPSDRFSAERTGGSVSTLTIQRTQQEDSAVYLCASSKGLAGTDTQYFGPGTRLTVL.

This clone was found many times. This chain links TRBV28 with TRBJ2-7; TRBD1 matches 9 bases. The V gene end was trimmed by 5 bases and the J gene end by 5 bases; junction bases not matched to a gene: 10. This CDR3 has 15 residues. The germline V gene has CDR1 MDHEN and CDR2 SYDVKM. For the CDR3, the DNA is TGTGCCAGCAGTCAGGACAGGGGTGAGGCCCACGAGCAGTACTTC. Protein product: CASSQDRGEAHEQYF. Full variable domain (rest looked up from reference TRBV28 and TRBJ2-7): DVKVTQSSRYLVKRTGEKVFLECVQDMDHENMFWYRQDPGLGLRLIYFSYDVKMKEKGDIPEGYSVSREKKERFSLILESASTNQTSMYLCASSQDRGEAHEQYFGPGTRLTVT.

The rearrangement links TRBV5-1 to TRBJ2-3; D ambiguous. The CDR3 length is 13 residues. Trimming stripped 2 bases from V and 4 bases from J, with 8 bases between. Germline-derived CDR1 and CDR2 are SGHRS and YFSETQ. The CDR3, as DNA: TGCGCCAGCAGCTTTGGCCCCGCAGATACGCAGTATTTT. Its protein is CASSFGPADTQYF.

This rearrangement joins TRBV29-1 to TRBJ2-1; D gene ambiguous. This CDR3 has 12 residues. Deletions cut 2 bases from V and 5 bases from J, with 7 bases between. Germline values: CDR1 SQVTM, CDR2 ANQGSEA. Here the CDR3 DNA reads TGCAGCGTTGAACCCAGAAACAATGAGCAGTTCTTC. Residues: CSVEPRNNEQFF.

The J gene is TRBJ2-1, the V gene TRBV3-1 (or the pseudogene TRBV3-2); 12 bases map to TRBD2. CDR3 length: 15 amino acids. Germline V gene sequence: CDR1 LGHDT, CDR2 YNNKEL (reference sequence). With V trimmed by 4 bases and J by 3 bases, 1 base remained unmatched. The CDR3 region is CASSPGLAGYNEQFF. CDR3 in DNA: TGTGCCAGCAGCCCGGGACTAGCGGGCTACAATGAGCAGTTCTTC.

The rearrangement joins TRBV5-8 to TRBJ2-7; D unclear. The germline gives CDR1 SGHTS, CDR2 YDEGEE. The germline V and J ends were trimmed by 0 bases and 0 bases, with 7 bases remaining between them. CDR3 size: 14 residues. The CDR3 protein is CASSLGRVSYEQYF. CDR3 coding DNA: TGTGCCAGCAGCTTGGGTCGGGTCTCCTACGAGCAGTACTTC.

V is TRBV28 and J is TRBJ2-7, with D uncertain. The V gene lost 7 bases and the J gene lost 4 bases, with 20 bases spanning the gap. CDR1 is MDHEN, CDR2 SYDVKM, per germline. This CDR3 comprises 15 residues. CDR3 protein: CASTPTPRSGYEQYF. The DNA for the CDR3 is TGTGCCAGCACCCCAACCCCACGGAGTGGTTACGAGCAGTACTTC.

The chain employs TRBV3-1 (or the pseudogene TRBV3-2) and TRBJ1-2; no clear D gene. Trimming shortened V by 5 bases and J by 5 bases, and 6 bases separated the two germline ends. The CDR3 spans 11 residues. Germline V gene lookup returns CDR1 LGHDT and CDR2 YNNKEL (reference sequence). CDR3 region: CASSSIYGYTF. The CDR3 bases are TGTGCCAGCAGCTCCATTTATGGCTACACCTTC.

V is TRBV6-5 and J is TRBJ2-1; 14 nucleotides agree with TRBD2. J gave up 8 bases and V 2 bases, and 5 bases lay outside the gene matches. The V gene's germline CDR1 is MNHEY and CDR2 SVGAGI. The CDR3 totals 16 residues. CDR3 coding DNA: TGTGCCAGCAGTTACCCCGGGACTAGCGGGAGCTATGAGCAGTTCTTC. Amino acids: CASSYPGTSGSYEQFF.

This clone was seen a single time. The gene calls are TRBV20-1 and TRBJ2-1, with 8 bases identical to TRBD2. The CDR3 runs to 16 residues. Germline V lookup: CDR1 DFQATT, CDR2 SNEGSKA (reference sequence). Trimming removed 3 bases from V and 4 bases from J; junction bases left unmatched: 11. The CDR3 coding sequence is TGCAGTGCTAGTGGTTCAGCGGGAGCCCGATACAATGAGCAGTTCTTC. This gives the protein CSASGSAGARYNEQFF.

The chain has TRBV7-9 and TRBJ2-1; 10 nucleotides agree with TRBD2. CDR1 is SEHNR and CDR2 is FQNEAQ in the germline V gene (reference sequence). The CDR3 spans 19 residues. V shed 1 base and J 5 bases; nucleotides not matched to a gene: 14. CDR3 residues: CASSLGGLAEVWSHNEQFF. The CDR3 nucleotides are TGTGCCAGCAGCTTAGGTGGACTAGCGGAAGTTTGGTCCCACAATGAGCAGTTCTTC. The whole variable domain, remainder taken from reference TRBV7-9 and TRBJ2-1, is DTGVSQNPRHKITKRGQNVTFRCDPISEHNRLYWYRQTLGQGPEFLTYFQNEAQLEKSRLLSDRFSAERPKGSFSTLEIQRTEQGDSAMYLCASSLGGLAEVWSHNEQFFGPGTRLTVL.